This TCR beta chain was recorded in a study of identical twins. Findings of the study overall: In monozygotic twins, models underestimated the sharing of out-of-frame TCR alpha. Out-of-frame alpha sequences shared by twins showed excess low generation probability. Potential partial confounding of zero-insertion analyses by invariant MAIT and iNKT cells was noted. Excess twin sharing in beta out-of-frame sequences was weaker.

The CDR3 contains 14 residues. Germline CDR1 MGHDK, CDR2 SYGVNS. With 6 bases removed from V and 3 bases from J, the gap between germline ends came to 14 bases. From the 5' RACE reads, TCRdb called clonotypes with MiXCR, one entry per CDR3 protein. This repertoire shows roughly 750,000 distinct CDR3 sequences, around 21% found once; its top ten account for roughly 4.3%. This clonotype was detected only a few times. Its antigen is not identified. These data are also associated with another study on T cells expressing NK-cell markers.

The sample taken for sequencing was PBMCs. The clonotype originates from a woman younger than 30 in good health. The chain recombines TRBV25-1 with TRBJ1-2; a possible D gene is TRBD1 (5 bases). CDR3 sequence (DNA): TGTGCCAGCAGGGCACGTGGGGACTACTATGGCTACACCTTC. Its protein product is CASRARGDYYGYTF.